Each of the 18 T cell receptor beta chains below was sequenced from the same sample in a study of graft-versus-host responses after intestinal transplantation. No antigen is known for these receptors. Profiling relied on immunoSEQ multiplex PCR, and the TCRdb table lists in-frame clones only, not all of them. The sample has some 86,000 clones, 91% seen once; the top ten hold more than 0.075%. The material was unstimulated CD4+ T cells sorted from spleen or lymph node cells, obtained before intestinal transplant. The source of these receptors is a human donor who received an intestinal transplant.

As DNA, the CDR3 is TGTGCCAGCAGCTTAATTCGAGATCAGCCCCAGCATTTT. Translation: CASSLIRDQPQHF. V usage is TRBV7-2 and J usage is TRBJ1-5; unclear D gene. CDR1 is SGHTA and CDR2 is FQGNSA in the germline V gene. The V and J ends lost 2 bases and 5 bases respectively, with 7 bases between them. The CDR3 runs to 13 residues. The complete variable domain, with remaining parts taken from reference TRBV7-2 and TRBJ1-5, reads GAGVSQSPSNKVTEKGKDVELRCDPISGHTALYWYRQSLGQGLEFLIYFQGNSAPDKSGLPSDRFSAERTGGSVSTLTIQRTQQEDSAVYLCASSLIRDQPQHFGDGTRLSIL.

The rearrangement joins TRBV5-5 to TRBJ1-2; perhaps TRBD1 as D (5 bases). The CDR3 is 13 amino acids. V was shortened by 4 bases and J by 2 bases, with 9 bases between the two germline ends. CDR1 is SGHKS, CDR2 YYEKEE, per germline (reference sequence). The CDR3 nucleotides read TGTGCCAGCAGCAGCGGGGCCAACTATGGCTACACCTTC. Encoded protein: CASSSGANYGYTF.

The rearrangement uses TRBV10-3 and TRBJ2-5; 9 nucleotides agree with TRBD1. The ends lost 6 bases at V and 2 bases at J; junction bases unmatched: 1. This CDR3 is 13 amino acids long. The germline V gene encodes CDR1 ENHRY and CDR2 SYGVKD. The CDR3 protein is CAIRDRGQETQYF. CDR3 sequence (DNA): TGTGCCATCAGAGACAGGGGGCAAGAGACCCAGTACTTC.

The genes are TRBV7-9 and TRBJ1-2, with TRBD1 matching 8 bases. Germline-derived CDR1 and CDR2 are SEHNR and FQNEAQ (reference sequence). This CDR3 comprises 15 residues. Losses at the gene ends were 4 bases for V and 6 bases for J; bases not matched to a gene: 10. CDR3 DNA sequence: TGTGCCAGCAGCTCCAAGTCAGGACAGGGAGATGGCTACACCTTC. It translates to CASSSKSGQGDGYTF.

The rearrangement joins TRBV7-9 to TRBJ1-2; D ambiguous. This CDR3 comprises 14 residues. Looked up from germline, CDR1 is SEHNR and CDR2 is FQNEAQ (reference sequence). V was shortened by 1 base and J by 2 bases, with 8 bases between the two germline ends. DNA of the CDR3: TGTGCCAGCAGCTTAGGCGGGCAGAACTATGGCTACACCTTC. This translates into CASSLGGQNYGYTF. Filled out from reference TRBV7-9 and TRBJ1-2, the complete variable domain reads DTGVSQNPRHKITKRGQNVTFRCDPISEHNRLYWYRQTLGQGPEFLTYFQNEAQLEKSRLLSDRFSAERPKGSFSTLEIQRTEQGDSAMYLCASSLGGQNYGYTFGSGTRLTVV.

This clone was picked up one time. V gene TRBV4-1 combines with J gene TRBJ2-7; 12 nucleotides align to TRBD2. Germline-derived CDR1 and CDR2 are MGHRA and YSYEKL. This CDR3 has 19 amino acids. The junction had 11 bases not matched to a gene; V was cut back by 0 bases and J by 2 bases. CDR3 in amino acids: CASSQDSGLAGRQTYEQYF. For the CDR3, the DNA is TGCGCCAGCAGCCAAGATAGTGGACTAGCGGGGCGACAAACCTACGAGCAGTACTTC.

This CDR3 reads CASSLEGEMSYEQYF. CDR3 nucleotides: TGTGCCAGCTCTTTGGAAGGGGAAATGTCCTACGAGCAGTACTTC. The chain joins TRBV18 to TRBJ2-7; a weak D match, TRBD1 (5 bases). The CDR3 extends over 15 amino acids. Deletions cut 6 bases from V and 1 base from J, with 16 bases between. Germline V lookup: CDR1 KGHSH, CDR2 LQKENI.

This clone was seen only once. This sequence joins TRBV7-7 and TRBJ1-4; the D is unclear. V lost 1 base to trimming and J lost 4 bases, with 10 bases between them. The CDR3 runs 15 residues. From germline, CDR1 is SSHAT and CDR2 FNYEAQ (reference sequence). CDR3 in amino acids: CASSLGAGLNEKLFF. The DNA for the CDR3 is TGTGCCAGCAGCTTAGGGGCAGGCCTTAATGAAAAACTGTTTTTT.

DNA of the CDR3: TGTGCCAGCAGCCACTACCGGGACAGATACAATGAGCAGTTCTTC. Its translation is CASSHYRDRYNEQFF. V usage is TRBV7-9 and J usage is TRBJ2-1; 7 bases are shared with TRBD1. V lost 5 bases to trimming and J lost 4 bases; unmatched junction nucleotides: 8. The germline gives CDR1 SEHNR, CDR2 FQNEAQ (reference sequence). The CDR3 is 15 residues long.

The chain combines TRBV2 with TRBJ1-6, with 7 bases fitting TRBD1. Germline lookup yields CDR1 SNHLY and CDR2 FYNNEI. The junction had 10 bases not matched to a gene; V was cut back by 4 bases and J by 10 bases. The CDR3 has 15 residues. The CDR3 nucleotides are TGTGCCAGCAGTGCAGTAGGGGGCGCAGGGTCACCCCTCCACTTT. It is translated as CASSAVGGAGSPLHF.

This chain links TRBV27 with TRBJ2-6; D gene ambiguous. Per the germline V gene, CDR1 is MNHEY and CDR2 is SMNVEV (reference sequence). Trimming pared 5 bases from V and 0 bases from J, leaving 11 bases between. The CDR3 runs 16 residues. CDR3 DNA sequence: TGTGCCAGCAGTCTTTCCGCGGACTCTGGGGCCAACGTCCTGACTTTC. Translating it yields CASSLSADSGANVLTF.

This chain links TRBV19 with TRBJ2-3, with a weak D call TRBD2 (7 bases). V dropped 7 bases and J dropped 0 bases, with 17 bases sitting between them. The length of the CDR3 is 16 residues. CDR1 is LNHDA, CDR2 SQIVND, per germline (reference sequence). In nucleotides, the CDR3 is TGTGCCAGTACCGATAGGGGGGGGATTAGCACAGATACGCAGTATTTT. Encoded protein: CASTDRGGISTDTQYF.

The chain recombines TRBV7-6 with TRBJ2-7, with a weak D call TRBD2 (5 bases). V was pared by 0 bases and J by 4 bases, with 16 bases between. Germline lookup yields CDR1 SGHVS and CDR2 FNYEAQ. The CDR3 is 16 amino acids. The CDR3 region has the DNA TGTGCCAGCAGCTTAGCCGACTCCCGAGGAGGTTACGAGCAGTACTTC. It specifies CASSLADSRGGYEQYF. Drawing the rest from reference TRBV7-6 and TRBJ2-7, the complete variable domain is GAGVSQSPRYKVTKRGQDVALRCDPISGHVSLYWYRQALGQGPEFLTYFNYEAQQDKSGLPNDRFSAERPEGSISTLTIQRTEQRDSAMYRCASSLADSRGGYEQYFGPGTRLTVT.

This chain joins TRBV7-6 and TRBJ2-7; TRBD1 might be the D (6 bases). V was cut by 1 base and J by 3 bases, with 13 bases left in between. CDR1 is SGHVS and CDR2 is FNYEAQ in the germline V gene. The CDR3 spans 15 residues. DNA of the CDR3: TGTGCCAGCAGCTTAGTCCAACAGGGTGACTACGAGCAGTACTTC. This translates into CASSLVQQGDYEQYF.

The CDR3 region has the DNA TGTGCCAGCAGGAGACAGGAGCCCCCCTACGAGCAGTACTTC. It encodes CASRRQEPPYEQYF. This chain uses TRBV27 with TRBJ2-7; D perhaps matches TRBD1 (6 bases). This CDR3 is built from 14 residues. Trimming removed 6 bases from V and 2 bases from J, with 14 bases in between. Germline V gives CDR1 MNHEY, CDR2 SMNVEV (reference sequence).

The CDR3 protein is CSAARQGGSEGYTF. The CDR3 region has the DNA TGCAGCGCCGCTAGACAGGGAGGATCGGAAGGCTACACCTTC. The chain links TRBV29-1 to TRBJ1-2; 7 bases are a match to TRBD1. The CDR3 has 14 residues. Per the germline V gene, CDR1 is SQVTM and CDR2 is ANQGSEA. V shed 7 bases and J 8 bases; nucleotides not matched to a gene: 16.

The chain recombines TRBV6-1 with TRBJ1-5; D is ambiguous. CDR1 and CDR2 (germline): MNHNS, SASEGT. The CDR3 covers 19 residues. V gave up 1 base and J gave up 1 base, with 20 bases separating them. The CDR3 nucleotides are TGTGCCAGCAGTGAAGAGGGAGTCTTTCTGGGTTCAAGCAATCAGCCCCAGCATTTT. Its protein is CASSEEGVFLGSSNQPQHF.

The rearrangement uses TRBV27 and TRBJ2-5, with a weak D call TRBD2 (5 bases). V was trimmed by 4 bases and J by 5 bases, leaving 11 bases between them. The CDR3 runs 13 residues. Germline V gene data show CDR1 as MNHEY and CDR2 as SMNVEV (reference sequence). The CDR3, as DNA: TGTGCCAGCAGTTACACGGCGGGCGAGACCCAGTACTTC. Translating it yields CASSYTAGETQYF.